These 10 T cell receptor beta chains share one sample of origin, sequenced in a study of PD-1 blockade in classical Hodgkin lymphoma. Repertoires were generated with immunoSEQ multiplex PCR, while TCRdb's copy carries only in-frame clones and drops some. The repertoire holds 25,000 to 35,000 clones, with around 68% as singletons. Time point here: cycle 4 day 1 (C4D1), after more than five weeks of nivolumab. After autologous stem cell transplantation all patients relapsed, and prior brentuximab vedotin exposure differed between cohorts. Specimen: peripheral blood mononuclear cells (PBMCs), collected before the fourth cycle of nivolumab. These receptors were taken from a human donor with classical Hodgkin lymphoma.

This clone has only a few counts. This chain links TRBV9 with TRBJ1-1; D is uncertain. The V end was cut by 0 bases, the J end by 6 bases, with 9 bases between. The germline V gene has CDR1 SGDLS and CDR2 YYNGEE. There are 13 residues in the CDR3. CDR3 in amino acids: CASSVAEPSEAFF. CDR3 coding DNA: TGTGCCAGCAGCGTAGCGGAACCGTCTGAAGCTTTCTTT.

The chain employs TRBV6-5 and TRBJ1-5; possible D gene TRBD1, 5 bases. Germline lookup yields CDR1 MNHEY and CDR2 SVGAGI. The CDR3 runs 13 residues. Trimming removed 4 bases from V and 4 bases from J, with 8 bases in between. For the CDR3, the DNA is TGTGCCAGCAGTTCGGGGGGGAATCAGCCCCAGCATTTT. The encoded protein is CASSSGGNQPQHF.

The chain recombines TRBV13 with TRBJ1-1; maybe TRBD1 (5 bases). The CDR3 contains 14 residues. Germline lookup yields CDR1 PRHDT and CDR2 FYEKMQ (reference sequence). V lost 3 bases, J lost 2 bases, and 10 bases lay in between. The CDR3 DNA follows: TGTGCCAGCAGCTTCACCGGGGCCAACACTGAAGCTTTCTTT. Translation gives CASSFTGANTEAFF.

The chain has TRBV11-2 and TRBJ2-2; TRBD2 is a possible D gene (6 bases). Germline assignment: CDR1 SGHAT and CDR2 FQNNGV. V was trimmed by 6 bases and J by 5 bases, leaving 13 bases between them. The CDR3 has 14 residues. In DNA form, the CDR3 reads TGTGCCAGCAGGTCTTACGGGGGTACCGGGGAGCTGTTTTTT. This codes for CASRSYGGTGELFF. Variable domain in full (rest from reference TRBV11-2 and TRBJ2-2): EAGVAQSPRYKIIEKRQSVAFWCNPISGHATLYWYQQILGQGPKLLIQFQNNGVVDDSQLPKDRFSAERLKGVDSTLKIQPAKLEDSAVYLCASRSYGGTGELFFGEGSRLTVL.

The chain carries TRBV7-9 and TRBJ1-1; the D is unclear. Trimming left V 4 bases short and J 11 bases short, with 14 bases between. The germline CDR1 and CDR2 sequences are SEHNR and FQNEAQ (reference sequence). The CDR3 spans 12 residues. The CDR3 is CASSSGRPEAFF. The CDR3 DNA reads as TGTGCCAGCAGCTCCGGCCGTCCCGAGGCTTTCTTT.

With respect to this clone: One end of the junction fails to match germline, which may point to a read error. The chain combines TRBV7-7 with TRBJ2-1; D is possibly TRBD2 (6 bases). This CDR3 has 21 residues. In germline, CDR1 is SSHAT, CDR2 FNYEAQ (reference sequence). CDR3 nucleotides: TGTGCTAGCAGCTTAGAATTCTGGGACTTCGAAGGAAAGAGCTCCTACAATGAGCAGTTCTTC. As protein: CASSLEFWDFEGKSSYNEQFF.

This sequence joins TRBV7-2 and TRBJ1-2, with D tentatively TRBD1 (5 bases). Germline loops: CDR1 SGHTA, CDR2 FQGNSA. This CDR3 is built from 15 residues. Trimming shortened V by 3 bases and J by 8 bases, and 19 bases separated the two germline ends. The CDR3 is CASSFPPRQGRGYTF. The CDR3 DNA sequence: TGTGCCAGCAGCTTTCCCCCTAGGCAGGGCAGGGGCTACACCTTC.

The genes are TRBV6-1 and TRBJ1-1; D perhaps matches TRBD1 (5 bases). V gave up 2 bases and J gave up 3 bases, with 10 bases separating them. The length of the CDR3 is 14 residues. The V gene's germline CDR1 is MNHNS and CDR2 SASEGT. CDR3 amino acids: CASSEKGFDTEAFF. CDR3 sequence (DNA): TGTGCCAGCAGTGAAAAGGGGTTCGACACTGAAGCTTTCTTT.

The gene calls are TRBV7-2 and TRBJ2-1; 11 bases are shared with TRBD1. The V gene's germline CDR1 is SGHTA and CDR2 FQGNSA. The CDR3 runs to 14 residues. J gave up 8 bases and V 4 bases, and 4 bases lay outside the gene matches. The CDR3 DNA is TGTGCCAGCAGCTCCGGACAGGGGGCGTATGAGCAGTTCTTC. Protein product: CASSSGQGAYEQFF.

The chain carries TRBV1 and TRBJ2-5; the table's D gene call, TRBD1, was not cross checked with the DNA. TRBV1 is a documented pseudogene. The length of the CDR3 is 18 residues. The CDR3 loop reads CTSSQGAHKTAYQETQYF. In nucleotides, the CDR3 is TGCACCAGCAGCCAGGGGGCTCATAAGACAGCGTACCAAGAGACCCAGTACTTC.